Given below is one T cell receptor (beta chain) in context. Its antigen is not identified. Primers: 60 Vbeta forward and 13 Jbeta reverse. The protocol was immunoSEQ multiplex PCR, while the TCRdb copy is restricted to in-frame clones and leaves out a portion. The sample has under 250,000 clones, around 80% seen once. These data originate in a study of cytomegalovirus exposure and HLA in healthy donors. Germline-derived CDR1 and CDR2 are SGHRS and YFSETQ. The CDR3 runs to 15 residues. The V end was cut by 3 bases, the J end by 5 bases, with 15 bases between. General observations from the study: Follow-up analysis seemed to connect common viral pathogens with several of the most significant clusters identified. An analysis that was carried out later associated some 17,000 TCR beta sequences with HLA alleles at 0.05 false discovery rate. Reportedly, TCR beta sequences accurately predicted HLA-A and HLA-B alleles in most subjects. Some V segments could not be told apart, so they were left out, TRBV6-2 and TRBV6-3 among them.

The clonotype comes from a boy between 5 and 17 years old in good health and CMV-seronegative. The source material was PBMCs. The V call is TRBV5-1, the J call TRBJ2-1, with TRBD1 as a possible D gene (6 bases). CDR3 sequence (DNA): TGCGCCAGCAGCTCCTCCGCAGGGGTAGACAATGAGCAGTTCTTC. It translates to CASSSSAGVDNEQFF. The whole variable domain, filled in from reference TRBV5-1 and TRBJ2-1, reads KAGVTQTPRYLIKTRGQQVTLSCSPISGHRSVSWYQQTPGQGLQFLFEYFSETQRNKGNFPGRFSGRQFSNSRSEMNVSTLELGDSALYLCASSSSAGVDNEQFFGPGTRLTVL.